The T cell receptor (beta chain) under discussion was sequenced for a study of blood T cell repertoires in COVID-19. Study in general: Whether acute or convalescent, the COVID-19 samples came from the United States, Italy and Spain. Sample material is recorded as cDNA or gDNA derived from T cells, B-cell-depleted T cells, or PBMCs.

Seattle enrolled patients during active infection and tracked them longitudinally. Profiling relied on immunoSEQ multiplex PCR, and the TCRdb table lists in-frame clones only, not all of them. The sample lists approximately 90,000 clones, approximately 88% occurring once. The CDR3 covers 14 residues. Trimming removed 3 bases at V and 0 bases at J, with 7 bases between. The germline V gene encodes CDR1 MNHEY and CDR2 SMNVEV (reference sequence). The chain combines TRBV27 with TRBJ2-3; no definite D call. The source material was peripheral blood. This sequence originates from a man aged 60-69 years with COVID-19, enrolled during active disease. The CDR3 nucleotides are TGTGCCAGCAGTTTCAGATTTAGCACAGATACGCAGTATTTT. Translated, it gives CASSFRFSTDTQYF.